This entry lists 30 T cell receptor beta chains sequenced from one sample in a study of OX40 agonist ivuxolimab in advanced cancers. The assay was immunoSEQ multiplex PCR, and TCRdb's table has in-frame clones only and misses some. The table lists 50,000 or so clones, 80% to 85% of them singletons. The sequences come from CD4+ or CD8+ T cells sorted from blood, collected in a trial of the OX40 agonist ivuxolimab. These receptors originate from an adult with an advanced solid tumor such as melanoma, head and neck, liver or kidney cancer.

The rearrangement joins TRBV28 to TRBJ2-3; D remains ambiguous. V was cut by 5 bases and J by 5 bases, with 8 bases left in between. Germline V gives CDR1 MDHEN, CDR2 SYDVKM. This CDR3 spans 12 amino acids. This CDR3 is CASSQRQDTQYF. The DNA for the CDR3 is TGTGCCAGCAGTCAACGGCAAGATACGCAGTATTTT.

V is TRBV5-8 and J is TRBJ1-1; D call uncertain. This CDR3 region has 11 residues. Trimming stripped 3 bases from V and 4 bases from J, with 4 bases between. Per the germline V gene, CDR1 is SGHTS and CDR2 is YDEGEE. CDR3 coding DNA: TGTGCCAGCAGCTCGTTCACTGAAGCTTTCTTT. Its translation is CASSSFTEAFF.

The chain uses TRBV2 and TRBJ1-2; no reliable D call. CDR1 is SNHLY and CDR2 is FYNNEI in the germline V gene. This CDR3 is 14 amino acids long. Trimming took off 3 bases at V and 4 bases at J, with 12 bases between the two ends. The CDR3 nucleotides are TGTGCCAGCAGTGAGATTGGGGTGGTCTATGGCTACACCTTC. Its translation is CASSEIGVVYGYTF.

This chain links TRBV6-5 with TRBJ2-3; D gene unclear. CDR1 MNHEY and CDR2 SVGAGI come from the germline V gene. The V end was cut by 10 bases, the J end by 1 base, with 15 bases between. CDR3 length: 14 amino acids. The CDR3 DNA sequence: TGTGCCACCTCCCCAAGCCTCGGCACAGATACGCAGTATTTT. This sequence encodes CATSPSLGTDTQYF.

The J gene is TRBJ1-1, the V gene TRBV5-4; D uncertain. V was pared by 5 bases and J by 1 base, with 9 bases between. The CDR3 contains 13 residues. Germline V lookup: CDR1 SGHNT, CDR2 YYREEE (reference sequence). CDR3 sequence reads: CASRADANTEAFF. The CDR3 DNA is TGTGCCAGCAGAGCAGACGCGAACACTGAAGCTTTCTTT.

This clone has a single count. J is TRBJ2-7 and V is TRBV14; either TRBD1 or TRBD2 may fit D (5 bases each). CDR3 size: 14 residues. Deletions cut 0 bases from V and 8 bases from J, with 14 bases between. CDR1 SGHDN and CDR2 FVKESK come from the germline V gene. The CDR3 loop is CASSQDPGTYQQYF. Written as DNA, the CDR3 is TGTGCCAGCAGCCAAGACCCGGGGACCTATCAGCAGTACTTC.

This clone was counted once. This chain's CDR3 is CASSQWTSGYNEQFF. The DNA for the CDR3 is TGTGCCAGCAGCCAATGGACTAGCGGGTACAATGAGCAGTTCTTC. The chain couples TRBV16 to TRBJ2-1, with TRBD2 identical over 11 bases. This CDR3 region has 15 residues. In germline, CDR1 is KGHSY, CDR2 FQNENV. With 1 base clipped from V and 4 bases from J, the junction kept 0 bases outside the gene matches.

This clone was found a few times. CDR3 residues: CASSPPRREGFYEQYF. DNA for the CDR3: TGTGCCAGCAGCCCCCCTCGGCGGGAGGGCTTCTACGAGCAGTACTTC. The V and J genes are TRBV7-2 and TRBJ2-7; 9 positions agree with TRBD2. CDR1 is SGHTA, CDR2 FQGNSA, per germline. The CDR3 spans 16 residues. Trimming at V came to 5 bases and at J to 3 bases, leaving 11 bases not matched to a gene.

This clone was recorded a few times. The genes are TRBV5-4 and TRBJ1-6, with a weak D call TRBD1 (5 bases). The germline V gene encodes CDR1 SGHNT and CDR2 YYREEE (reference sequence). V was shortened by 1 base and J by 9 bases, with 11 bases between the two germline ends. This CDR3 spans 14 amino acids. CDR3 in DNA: TGTGCCAGCAGCTTGAAAGGGGACGGTTCACCCCTCCACTTT. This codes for CASSLKGDGSPLHF.

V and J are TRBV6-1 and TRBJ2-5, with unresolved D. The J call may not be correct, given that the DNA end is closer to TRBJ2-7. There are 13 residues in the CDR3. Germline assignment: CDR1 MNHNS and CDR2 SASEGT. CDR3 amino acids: CASSEVGPYEQYF. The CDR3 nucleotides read TGTGCCAGCAGTGAGGTCGGACCATACGAGCAGTACTTC.

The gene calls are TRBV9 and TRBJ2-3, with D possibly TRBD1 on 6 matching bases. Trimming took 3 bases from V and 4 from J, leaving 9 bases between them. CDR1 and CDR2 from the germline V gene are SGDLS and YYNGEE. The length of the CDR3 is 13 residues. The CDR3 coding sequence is TGTGCCAGCAGCGCACAGGGATCAGATACGCAGTATTTT. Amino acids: CASSAQGSDTQYF.

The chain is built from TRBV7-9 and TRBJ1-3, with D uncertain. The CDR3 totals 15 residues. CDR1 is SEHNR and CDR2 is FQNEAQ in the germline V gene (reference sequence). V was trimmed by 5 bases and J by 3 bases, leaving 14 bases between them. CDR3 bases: TGTGCCAGCAGCCCAAAAATCAGATATGGAAACACCATATATTTT. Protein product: CASSPKIRYGNTIYF.

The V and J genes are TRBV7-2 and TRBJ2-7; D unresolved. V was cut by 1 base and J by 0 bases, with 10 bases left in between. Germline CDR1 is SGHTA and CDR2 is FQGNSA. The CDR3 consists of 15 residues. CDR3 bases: TGTGCCAGCAGCTTAGGTGAACCTAGCTCCTACGAGCAGTACTTC. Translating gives CASSLGEPSSYEQYF. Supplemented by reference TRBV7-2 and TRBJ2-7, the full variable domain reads GAGVSQSPSNKVTEKGKDVELRCDPISGHTALYWYRQSLGQGLEFLIYFQGNSAPDKSGLPSDRFSAERTGGSVSTLTIQRTQQEDSAVYLCASSLGEPSSYEQYFGPGTRLTVT.

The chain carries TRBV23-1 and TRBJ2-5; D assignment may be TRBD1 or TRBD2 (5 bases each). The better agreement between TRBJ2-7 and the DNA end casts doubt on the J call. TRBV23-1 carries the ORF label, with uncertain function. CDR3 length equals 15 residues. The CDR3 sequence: CASSLTRGSSYEQYF. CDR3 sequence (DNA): TGCGCCAGCAGTCTTACTCGGGGCAGCTCCTACGAGCAGTACTTC.

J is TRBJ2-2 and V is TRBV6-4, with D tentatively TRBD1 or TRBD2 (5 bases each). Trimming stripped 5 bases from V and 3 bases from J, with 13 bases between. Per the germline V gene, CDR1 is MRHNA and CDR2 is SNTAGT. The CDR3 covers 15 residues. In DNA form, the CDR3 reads TGTGCCAGCAGTCCCTGGTTGGGGGACACCGGGGAGCTGTTTTTT. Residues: CASSPWLGDTGELFF.

In DNA, the CDR3 is TGTGCCAGCTCACCACGGACTAGCGGGAGCTCCTACAATGAGCAGTTCTTC. Amino acids: CASSPRTSGSSYNEQFF. The chain is built from TRBV18 and TRBJ2-1; TRBD2 aligns across 13 bases. Germline V CDR1 and CDR2: KGHSH, LQKENI. Trimming took 1 base from V and 0 from J; bases not matched to a gene: 0. The CDR3 loop spans 17 amino acids.

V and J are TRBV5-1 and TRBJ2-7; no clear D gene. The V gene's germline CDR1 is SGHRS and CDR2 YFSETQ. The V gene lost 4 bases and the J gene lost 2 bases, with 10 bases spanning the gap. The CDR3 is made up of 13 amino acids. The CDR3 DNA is TGCGCCAGCAGCCCTGACATTGCCTACGAGCAGTACTTC. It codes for CASSPDIAYEQYF.

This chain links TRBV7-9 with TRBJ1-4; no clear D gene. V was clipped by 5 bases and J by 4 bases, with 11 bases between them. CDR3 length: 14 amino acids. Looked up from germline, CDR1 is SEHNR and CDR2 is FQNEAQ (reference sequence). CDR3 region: CASSGGRINEKLFF. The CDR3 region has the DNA TGTGCCAGCAGCGGAGGACGGATTAATGAAAAACTGTTTTTT.

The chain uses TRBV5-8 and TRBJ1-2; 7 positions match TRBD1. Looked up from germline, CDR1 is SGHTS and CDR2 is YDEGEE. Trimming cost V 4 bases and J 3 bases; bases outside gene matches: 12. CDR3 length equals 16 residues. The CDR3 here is CASSRSATGNHYGYTF. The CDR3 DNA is TGTGCCAGCAGCCGATCGGCGACAGGGAATCACTATGGCTACACCTTC.

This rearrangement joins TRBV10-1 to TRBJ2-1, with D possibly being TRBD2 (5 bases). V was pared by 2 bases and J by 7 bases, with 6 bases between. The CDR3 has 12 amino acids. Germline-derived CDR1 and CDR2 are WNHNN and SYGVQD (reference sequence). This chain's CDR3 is CASSERRNEQFF. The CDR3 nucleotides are TGCGCCAGCAGTGAGCGGAGGAATGAGCAGTTCTTC.

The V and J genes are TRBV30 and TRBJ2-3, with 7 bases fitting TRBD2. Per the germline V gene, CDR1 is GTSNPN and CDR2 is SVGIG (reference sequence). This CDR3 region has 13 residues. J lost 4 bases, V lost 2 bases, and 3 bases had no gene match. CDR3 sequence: CAWSTTSADTQYF. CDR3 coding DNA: TGTGCCTGGAGTACCACTAGCGCAGATACGCAGTATTTT. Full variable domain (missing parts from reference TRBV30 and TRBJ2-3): SQTIHQWPATLVQPVGSPLSLECTVEGTSNPNLYWYRQAAGRGLQLLFYSVGIGQISSEVPQNLSASRPQDRQFILSSKKLLLSDSGFYLCAWSTTSADTQYFGPGTRLTVL.

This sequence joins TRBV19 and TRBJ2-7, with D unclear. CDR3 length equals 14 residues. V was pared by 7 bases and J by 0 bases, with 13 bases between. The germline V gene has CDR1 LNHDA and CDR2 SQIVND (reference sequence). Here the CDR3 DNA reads TGTGCCAGTAATGAGACAACTATCTCCTACGAGCAGTACTTC. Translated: CASNETTISYEQYF. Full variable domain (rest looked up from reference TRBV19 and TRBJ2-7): DGGITQSPKYLFRKEGQNVTLSCEQNLNHDAMYWYRQDPGQGLRLIYYSQIVNDFQKGDIAEGYSVSREKKESFPLTVTSAQKNPTAFYLCASNETTISYEQYFGPGTRLTVT.

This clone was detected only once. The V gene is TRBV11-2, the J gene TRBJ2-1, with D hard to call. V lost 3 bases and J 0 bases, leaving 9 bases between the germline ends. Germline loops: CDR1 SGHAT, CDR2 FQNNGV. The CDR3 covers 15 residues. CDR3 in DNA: TGTGCCAGCAGCTTGGTTACAGCCTCCTACAATGAGCAGTTCTTC. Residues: CASSLVTASYNEQFF.

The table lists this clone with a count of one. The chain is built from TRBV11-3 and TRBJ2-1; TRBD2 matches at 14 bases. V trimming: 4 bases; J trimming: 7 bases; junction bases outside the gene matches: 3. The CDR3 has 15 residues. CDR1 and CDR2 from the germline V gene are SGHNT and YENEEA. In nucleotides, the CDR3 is TGTGCCAGCAGCTCGACTAGCGGGGGGGCTAATGAGCAGTTCTTC. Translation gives CASSSTSGGANEQFF.

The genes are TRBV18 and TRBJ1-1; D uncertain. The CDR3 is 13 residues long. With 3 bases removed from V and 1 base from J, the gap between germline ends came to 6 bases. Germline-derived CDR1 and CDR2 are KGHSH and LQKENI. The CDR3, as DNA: TGTGCCAGCTCACCCCAGCAGAACACTGAAGCTTTCTTT. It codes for CASSPQQNTEAFF.

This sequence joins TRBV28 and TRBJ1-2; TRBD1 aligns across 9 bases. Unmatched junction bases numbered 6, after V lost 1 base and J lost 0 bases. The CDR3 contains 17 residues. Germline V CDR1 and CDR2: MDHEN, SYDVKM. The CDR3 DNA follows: TGTGCCAGCAGTTTATTACAGGGGGCAAAACCTAACTATGGCTACACCTTC. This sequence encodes CASSLLQGAKPNYGYTF.

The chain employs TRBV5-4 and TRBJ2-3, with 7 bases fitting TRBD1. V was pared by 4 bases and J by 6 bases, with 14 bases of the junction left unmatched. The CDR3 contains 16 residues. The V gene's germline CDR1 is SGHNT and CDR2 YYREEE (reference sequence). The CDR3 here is CASSGDRVLPGDTQYF. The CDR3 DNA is TGTGCCAGCAGCGGCGACAGGGTGCTCCCGGGGGATACGCAGTATTTT. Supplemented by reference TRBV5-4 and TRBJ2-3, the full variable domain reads ETGVTQSPTHLIKTRGQQVTLRCSSQSGHNTVSWYQQALGQGPQFIFQYYREEENGRGNFPPRFSGLQFPNYSSELNVNALELDDSALYLCASSGDRVLPGDTQYFGPGTRLTVL.

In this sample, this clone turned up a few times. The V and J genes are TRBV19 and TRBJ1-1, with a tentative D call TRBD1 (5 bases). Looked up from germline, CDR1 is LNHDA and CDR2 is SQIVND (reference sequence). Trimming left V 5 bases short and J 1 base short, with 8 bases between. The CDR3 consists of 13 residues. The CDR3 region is CASSDRPNTEAFF. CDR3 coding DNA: TGTGCCAGTAGTGACAGACCGAACACTGAAGCTTTCTTT.

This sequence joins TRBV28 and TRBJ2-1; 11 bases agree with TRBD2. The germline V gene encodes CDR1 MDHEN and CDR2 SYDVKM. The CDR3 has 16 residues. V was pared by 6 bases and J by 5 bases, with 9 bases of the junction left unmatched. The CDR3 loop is CASRSPGTSGHNEQFF. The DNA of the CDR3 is TGTGCCAGCAGGTCACCCGGGACTAGCGGCCACAATGAGCAGTTCTTC.

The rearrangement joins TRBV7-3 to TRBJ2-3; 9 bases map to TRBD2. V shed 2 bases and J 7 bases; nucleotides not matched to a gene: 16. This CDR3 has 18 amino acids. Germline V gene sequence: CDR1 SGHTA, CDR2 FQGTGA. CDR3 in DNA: TGTGCCAGCAGCTTATCTCGGACTAGCGCGGGGGGAAGGAATACGCAGTATTTT. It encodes CASSLSRTSAGGRNTQYF.